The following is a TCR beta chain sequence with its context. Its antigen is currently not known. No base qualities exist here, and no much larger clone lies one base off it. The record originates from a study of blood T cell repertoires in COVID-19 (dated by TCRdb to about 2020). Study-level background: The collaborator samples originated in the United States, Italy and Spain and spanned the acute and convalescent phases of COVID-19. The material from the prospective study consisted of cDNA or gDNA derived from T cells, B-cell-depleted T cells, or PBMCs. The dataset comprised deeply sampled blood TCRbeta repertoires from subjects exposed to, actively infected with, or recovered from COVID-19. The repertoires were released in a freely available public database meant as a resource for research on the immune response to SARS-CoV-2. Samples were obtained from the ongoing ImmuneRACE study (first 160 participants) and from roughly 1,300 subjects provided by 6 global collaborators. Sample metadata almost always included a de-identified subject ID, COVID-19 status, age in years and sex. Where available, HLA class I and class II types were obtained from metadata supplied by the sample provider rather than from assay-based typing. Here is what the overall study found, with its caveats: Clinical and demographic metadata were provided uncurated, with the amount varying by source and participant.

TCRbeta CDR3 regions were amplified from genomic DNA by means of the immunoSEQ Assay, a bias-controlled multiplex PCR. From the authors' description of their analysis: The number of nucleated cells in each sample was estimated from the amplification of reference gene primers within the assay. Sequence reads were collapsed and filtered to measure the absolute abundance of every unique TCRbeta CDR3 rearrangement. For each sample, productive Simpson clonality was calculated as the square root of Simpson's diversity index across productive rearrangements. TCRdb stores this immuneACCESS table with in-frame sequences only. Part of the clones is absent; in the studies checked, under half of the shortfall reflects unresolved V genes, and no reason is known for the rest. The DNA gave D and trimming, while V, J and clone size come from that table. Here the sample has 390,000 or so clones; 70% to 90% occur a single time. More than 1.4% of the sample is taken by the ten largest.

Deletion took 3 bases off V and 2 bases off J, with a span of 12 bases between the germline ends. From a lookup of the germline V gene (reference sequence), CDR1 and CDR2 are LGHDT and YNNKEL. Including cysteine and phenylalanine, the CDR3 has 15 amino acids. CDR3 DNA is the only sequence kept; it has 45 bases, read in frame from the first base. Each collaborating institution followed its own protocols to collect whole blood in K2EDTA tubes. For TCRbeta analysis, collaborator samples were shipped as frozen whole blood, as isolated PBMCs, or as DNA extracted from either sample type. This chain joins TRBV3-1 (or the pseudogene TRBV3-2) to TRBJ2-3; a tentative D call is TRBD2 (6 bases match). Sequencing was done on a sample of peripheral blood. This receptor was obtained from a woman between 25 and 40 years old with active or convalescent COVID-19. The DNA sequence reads TGTGCCAGCAGCCATCCGGGGGACCCCACAGATACGCAGTATTTT. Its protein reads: CASSHPGDPTDTQYF.